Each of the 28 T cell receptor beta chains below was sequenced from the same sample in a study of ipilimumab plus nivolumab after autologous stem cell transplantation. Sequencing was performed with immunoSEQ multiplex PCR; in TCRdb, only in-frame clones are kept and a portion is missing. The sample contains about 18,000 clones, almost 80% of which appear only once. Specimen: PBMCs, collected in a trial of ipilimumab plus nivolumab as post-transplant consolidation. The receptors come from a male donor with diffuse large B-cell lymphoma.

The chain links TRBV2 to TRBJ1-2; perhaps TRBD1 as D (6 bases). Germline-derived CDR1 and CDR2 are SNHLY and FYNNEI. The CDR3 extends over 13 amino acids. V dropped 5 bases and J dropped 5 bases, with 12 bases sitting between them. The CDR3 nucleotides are TGTGCCAGCAGTTTTGCAGGGGAATATGGCTACACCTTC. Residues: CASSFAGEYGYTF.

The chain's CDR3 is CASSGGGSQALNYGYTF. CDR3 coding DNA: TGTGCCAGCAGTGGGGGAGGAAGTCAGGCCTTAAACTATGGCTACACCTTC. The chain joins TRBV25-1 to TRBJ1-2; D call uncertain. Trimming removed 4 bases at V and 2 bases at J, with 20 bases between. This CDR3 is built from 17 residues. Germline loops: CDR1 MGHDK, CDR2 SYGVNS.

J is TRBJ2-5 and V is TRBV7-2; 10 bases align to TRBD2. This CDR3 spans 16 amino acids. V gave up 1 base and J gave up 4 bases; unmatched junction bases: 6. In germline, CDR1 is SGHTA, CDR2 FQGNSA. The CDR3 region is CASSLERGGSGETQYF. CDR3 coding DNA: TGTGCCAGCAGCTTAGAGCGGGGGGGGAGTGGAGAGACCCAGTACTTC.

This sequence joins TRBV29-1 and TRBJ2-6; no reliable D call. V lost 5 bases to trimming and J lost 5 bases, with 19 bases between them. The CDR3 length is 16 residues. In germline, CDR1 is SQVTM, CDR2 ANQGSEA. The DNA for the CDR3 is TGCAGCGTTACAAGTAGCATACAAAGTCGGGCCAACGTCCTGACTTTC. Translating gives CSVTSSIQSRANVLTF.

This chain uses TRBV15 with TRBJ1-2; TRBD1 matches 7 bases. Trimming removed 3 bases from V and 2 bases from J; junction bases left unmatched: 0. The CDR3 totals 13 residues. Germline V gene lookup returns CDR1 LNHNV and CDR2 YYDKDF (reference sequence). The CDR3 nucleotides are TGTGCCACCAGCAGGGACAGGAACTATGGCTACACCTTC. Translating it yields CATSRDRNYGYTF.

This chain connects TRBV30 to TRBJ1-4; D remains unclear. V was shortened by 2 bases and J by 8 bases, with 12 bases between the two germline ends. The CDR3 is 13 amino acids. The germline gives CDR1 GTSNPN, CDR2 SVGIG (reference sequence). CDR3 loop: CAWSFGLGEKLFF. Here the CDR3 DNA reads TGTGCCTGGAGTTTCGGCCTGGGGGAAAAACTGTTTTTT.

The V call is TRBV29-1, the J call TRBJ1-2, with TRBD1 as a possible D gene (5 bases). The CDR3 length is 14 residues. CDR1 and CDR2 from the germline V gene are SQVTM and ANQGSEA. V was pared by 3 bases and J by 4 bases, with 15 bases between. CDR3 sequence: CSVDAFQGGYGYTF. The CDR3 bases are TGCAGCGTTGACGCCTTCCAGGGTGGCTATGGCTACACCTTC. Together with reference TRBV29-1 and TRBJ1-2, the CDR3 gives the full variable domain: SAVISQKPSRDICQRGTSLTIQCQVDSQVTMMFWYRQQPGQSLTLIATANQGSEATYESGFVIDKFPISRPNLTFSTLTVSNMSPEDSSIYLCSVDAFQGGYGYTFGSGTRLTVV.

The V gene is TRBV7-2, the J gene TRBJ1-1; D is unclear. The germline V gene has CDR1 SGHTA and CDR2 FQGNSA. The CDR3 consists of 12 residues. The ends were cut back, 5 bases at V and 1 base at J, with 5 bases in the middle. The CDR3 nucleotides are TGTGCCAGCAGCAATACGAACACTGAAGCTTTCTTT. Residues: CASSNTNTEAFF.

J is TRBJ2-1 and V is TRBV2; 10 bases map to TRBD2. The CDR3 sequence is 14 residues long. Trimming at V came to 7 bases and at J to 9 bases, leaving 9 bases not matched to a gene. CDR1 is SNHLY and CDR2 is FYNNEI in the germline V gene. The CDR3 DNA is TGTGCCAGCACTCCGGGGTTAGCGGGGGGTGAGCAGTTCTTC. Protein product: CASTPGLAGGEQFF.

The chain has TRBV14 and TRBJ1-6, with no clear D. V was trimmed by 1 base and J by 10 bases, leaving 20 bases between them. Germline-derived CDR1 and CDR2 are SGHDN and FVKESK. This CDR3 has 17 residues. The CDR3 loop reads CASSQVGFSHLRSPLHF. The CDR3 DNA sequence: TGTGCCAGCAGCCAAGTCGGGTTCTCCCATCTCAGGTCACCCCTCCACTTT.

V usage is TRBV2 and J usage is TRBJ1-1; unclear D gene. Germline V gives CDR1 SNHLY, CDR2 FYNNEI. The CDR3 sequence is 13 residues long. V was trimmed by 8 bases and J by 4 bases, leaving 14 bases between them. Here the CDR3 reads CASDRDRITEAFF. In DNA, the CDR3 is TGTGCCAGCGATAGGGATAGAATCACTGAAGCTTTCTTT. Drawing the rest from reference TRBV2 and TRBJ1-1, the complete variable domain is EPEVTQTPSHQVTQMGQEVILRCVPISNHLYFYWYRQILGQKVEFLVSFYNNEISEKSEIFDDQFSVERPDGSNFTLKIRSTKLEDSAMYFCASDRDRITEAFFGQGTRLTVV.

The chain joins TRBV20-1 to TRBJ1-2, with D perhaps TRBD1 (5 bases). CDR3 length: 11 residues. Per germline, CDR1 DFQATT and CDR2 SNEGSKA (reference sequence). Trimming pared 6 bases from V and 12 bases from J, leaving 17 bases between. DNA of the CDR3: TGCAGTGCCGTGGGGACGTCCGGGCACACCTTC. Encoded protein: CSAVGTSGHTF.

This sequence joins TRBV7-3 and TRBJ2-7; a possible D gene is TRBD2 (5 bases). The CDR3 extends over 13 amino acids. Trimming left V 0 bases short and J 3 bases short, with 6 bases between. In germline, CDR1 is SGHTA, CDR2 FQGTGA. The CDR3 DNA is TGTGCCAGCAGCTTAACGAGGGACTACGAGCAGTACTTC. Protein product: CASSLTRDYEQYF.

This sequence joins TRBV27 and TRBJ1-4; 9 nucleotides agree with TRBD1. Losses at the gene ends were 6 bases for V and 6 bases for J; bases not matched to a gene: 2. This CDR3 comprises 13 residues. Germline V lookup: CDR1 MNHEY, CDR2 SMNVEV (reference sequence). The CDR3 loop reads CASSTGGHEKLFF. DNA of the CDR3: TGTGCCAGCAGCACAGGGGGCCATGAAAAACTGTTTTTT.

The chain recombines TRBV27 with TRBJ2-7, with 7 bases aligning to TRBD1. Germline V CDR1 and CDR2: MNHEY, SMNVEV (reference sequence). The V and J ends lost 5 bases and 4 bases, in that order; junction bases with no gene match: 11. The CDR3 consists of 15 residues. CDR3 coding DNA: TGTGCCAGCAGTCTGAGACAGGGTCCCGTGTACGAGCAGTACTTC. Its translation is CASSLRQGPVYEQYF.

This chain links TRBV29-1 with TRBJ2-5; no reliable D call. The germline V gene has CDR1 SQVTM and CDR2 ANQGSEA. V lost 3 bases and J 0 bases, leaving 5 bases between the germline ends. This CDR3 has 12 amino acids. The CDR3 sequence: CSVDRYQETQYF. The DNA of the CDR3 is TGCAGCGTTGACAGGTACCAAGAGACCCAGTACTTC.

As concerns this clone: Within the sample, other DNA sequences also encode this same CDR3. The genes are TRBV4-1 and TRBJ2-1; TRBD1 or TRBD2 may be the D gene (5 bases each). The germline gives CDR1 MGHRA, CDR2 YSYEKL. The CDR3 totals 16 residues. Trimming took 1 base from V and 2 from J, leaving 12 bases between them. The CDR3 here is CASSQGVQGPYNEQFF. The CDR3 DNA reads TGCGCCAGCAGCCAAGGGGTCCAGGGACCCTACAATGAGCAGTTCTTC.

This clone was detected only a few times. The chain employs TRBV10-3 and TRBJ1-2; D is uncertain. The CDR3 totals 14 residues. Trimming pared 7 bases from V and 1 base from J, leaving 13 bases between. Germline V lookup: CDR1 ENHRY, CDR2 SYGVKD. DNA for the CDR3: TGTGCCATCACAGACCCGCGCGTTAACTATGGCTACACCTTC. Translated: CAITDPRVNYGYTF.

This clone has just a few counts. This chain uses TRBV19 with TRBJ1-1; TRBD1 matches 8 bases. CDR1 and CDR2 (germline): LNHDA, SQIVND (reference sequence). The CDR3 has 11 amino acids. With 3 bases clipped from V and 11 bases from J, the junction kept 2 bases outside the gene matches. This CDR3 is CASSIRGQAFF. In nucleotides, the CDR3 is TGTGCCAGTAGTATCAGGGGGCAGGCTTTCTTT.

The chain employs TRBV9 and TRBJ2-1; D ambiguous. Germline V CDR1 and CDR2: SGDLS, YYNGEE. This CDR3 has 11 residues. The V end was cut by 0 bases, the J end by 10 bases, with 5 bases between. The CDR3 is CASSVGIEQFF. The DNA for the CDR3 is TGTGCCAGCAGCGTAGGCATCGAGCAGTTCTTC.

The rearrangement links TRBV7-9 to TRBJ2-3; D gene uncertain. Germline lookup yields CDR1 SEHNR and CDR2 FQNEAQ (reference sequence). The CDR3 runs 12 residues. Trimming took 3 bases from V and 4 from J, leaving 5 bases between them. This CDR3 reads CASSLAADTQYF. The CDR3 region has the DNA TGTGCCAGCAGCTTGGCTGCAGATACGCAGTATTTT.

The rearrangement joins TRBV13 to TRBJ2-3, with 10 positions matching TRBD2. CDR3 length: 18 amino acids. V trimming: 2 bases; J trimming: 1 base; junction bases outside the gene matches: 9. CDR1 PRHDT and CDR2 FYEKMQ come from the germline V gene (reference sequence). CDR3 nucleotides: TGTGCCAGCAGCTTATGGTTGGCTAGCGGGGGCCGCACAGATACGCAGTATTTT. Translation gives CASSLWLASGGRTDTQYF.

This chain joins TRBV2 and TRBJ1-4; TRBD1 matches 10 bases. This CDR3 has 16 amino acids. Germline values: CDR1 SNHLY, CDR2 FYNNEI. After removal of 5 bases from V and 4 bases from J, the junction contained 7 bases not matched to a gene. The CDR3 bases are TGTGCCAGCAGTCCCGGGACAGGGGCCGGTAATGAAAAACTGTTTTTT. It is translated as CASSPGTGAGNEKLFF. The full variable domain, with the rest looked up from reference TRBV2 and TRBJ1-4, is EPEVTQTPSHQVTQMGQEVILRCVPISNHLYFYWYRQILGQKVEFLVSFYNNEISEKSEIFDDQFSVERPDGSNFTLKIRSTKLEDSAMYFCASSPGTGAGNEKLFFGSGTQLSVL.

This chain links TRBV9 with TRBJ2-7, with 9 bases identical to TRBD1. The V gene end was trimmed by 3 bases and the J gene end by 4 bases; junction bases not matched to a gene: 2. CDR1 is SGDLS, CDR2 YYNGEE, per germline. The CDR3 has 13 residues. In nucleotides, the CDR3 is TGTGCCAGCAGCGGACAGGGGGGGTACGAGCAGTACTTC. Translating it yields CASSGQGGYEQYF.

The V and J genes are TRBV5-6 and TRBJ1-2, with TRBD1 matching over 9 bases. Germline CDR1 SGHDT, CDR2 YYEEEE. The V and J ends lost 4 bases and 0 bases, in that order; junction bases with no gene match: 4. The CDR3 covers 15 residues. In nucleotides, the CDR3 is TGTGCCAGCAGCCTGGACAGGGGAGCTAACTATGGCTACACCTTC. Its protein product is CASSLDRGANYGYTF.

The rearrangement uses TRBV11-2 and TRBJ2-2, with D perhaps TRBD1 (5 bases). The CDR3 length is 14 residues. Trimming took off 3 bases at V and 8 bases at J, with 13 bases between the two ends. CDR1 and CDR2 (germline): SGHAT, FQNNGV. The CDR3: CASSFMGQGGELFF. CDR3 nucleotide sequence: TGTGCCAGCAGCTTCATGGGGCAGGGTGGGGAGCTGTTTTTT.

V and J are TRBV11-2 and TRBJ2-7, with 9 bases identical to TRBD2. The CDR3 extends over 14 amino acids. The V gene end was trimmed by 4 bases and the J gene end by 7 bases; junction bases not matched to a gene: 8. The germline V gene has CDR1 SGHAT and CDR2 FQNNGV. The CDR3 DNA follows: TGTGCCAGCAGCTACCCTGCTAGCGGGGTAGAGCAGTACTTC. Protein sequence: CASSYPASGVEQYF.

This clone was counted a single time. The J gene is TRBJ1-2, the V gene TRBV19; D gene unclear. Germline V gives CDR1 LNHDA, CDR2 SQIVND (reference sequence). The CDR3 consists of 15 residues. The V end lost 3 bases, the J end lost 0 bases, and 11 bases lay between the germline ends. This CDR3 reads CASSISHLTNYGYTF. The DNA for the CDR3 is TGTGCCAGTAGTATCTCACATTTAACTAACTATGGCTACACCTTC.